This entry lists 5 T cell receptor beta chains sequenced from one sample in a study of CD8 T cells in Susac syndrome. With random hexamers, about 0.45 to 1 ug RNA was reverse transcribed. TCRdb ran MiXCR on the immunoSEQ multiplex PCR reads and lists one entry per CDR3 protein. Of over 150,000 distinct CDR3 sequences in the sample, about 95% were seen once. Sequenced sample: CD4+ T cells from PBMCs. The receptors shown here come from a human donor with multiple sclerosis.

The chain links TRBV7-9 to TRBJ2-7; the match to TRBD1 covers 7 bases. CDR3 size: 12 residues. From germline, CDR1 is SEHNR and CDR2 FQNEAQ (reference sequence). V was pared by 3 bases and J by 9 bases, with 5 bases of the junction left unmatched. In DNA, the CDR3 is TGTGCCAGCAGCTTGGGACAGTGGAGGCAGTACTTC. Amino acids: CASSLGQWRQYF. Drawing the rest from reference TRBV7-9 and TRBJ2-7, the complete variable domain is DTGVSQNPRHKITKRGQNVTFRCDPISEHNRLYWYRQTLGQGPEFLTYFQNEAQLEKSRLLSDRFSAERPKGSFSTLEIQRTEQGDSAMYLCASSLGQWRQYFGPGTRLTVT.

As to this clonotype: The junction departs from germline at one end; a sequencing error may be responsible. CDR3 DNA sequence: TGCAGCGTCGAAGGGCGGGAGGGGCCAAGCACTGAAGCTTTCTTT. This translates into CSVEGREGPSTEAFF. The V and J genes are TRBV29-1 and TRBJ1-1; weak D call: TRBD1 (5 bases). Looked up from germline, CDR1 is SQVTM and CDR2 is ANQGSEA. The CDR3 runs to 15 residues. Together with reference TRBV29-1 and TRBJ1-1, the CDR3 gives the full variable domain: SAVISQKPSRDICQRGTSLTIQCQVDSQVTMMFWYRQQPGQSLTLIATANQGSEATYESGFVIDKFPISRPNLTFSTLTVSNMSPEDSSIYLCSVEGREGPSTEAFFGQGTRLTVV.

The chain joins TRBV29-1 to TRBJ2-3, with D possibly being TRBD2 (6 bases). Germline V gene data show CDR1 as SQVTM and CDR2 as ANQGSEA. CDR3 length: 14 amino acids. Trimming removed 4 bases from V and 0 bases from J, with 11 bases in between. CDR3 coding DNA: TGCAGCGTTGGGGCGGGACTTAGCACAGATACGCAGTATTTT. Translated, it gives CSVGAGLSTDTQYF.

CDR3 protein: CSAAPGRPYEQYF. In nucleotides, the CDR3 is TGCAGTGCTGCTCCGGGACGTCCCTACGAGCAGTACTTC. The chain has TRBV20-1 and TRBJ2-7, with D perhaps being TRBD1 or TRBD2 (5 bases each). The CDR3 sequence is 13 residues long. Germline loops: CDR1 DFQATT, CDR2 SNEGSKA (reference sequence). Trimming took off 5 bases at V and 2 bases at J, with 13 bases between the two ends.

The chain links TRBV6-2 or TRBV6-3 to TRBJ1-1, with D uncertain. V was clipped by 5 bases and J by 3 bases, with 13 bases between them. In germline, CDR1 is MNHEY, CDR2 SVGEGT. The CDR3 has 14 residues. CDR3 residues: CASSGRSRDTEAFF. The CDR3 nucleotides read TGTGCCAGCAGTGGACGGAGCAGAGACACTGAAGCTTTCTTT.